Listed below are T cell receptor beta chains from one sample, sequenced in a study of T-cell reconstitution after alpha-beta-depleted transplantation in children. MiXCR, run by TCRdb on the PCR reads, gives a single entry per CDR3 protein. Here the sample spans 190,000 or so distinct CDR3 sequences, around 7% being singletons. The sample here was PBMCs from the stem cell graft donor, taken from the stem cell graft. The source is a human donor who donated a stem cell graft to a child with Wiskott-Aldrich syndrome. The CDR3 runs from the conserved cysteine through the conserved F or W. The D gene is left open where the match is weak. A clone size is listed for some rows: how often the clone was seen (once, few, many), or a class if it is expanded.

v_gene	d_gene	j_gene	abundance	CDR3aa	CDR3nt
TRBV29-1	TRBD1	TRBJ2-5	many	CSGIPGQGKETQYF	TGCAGCGGTATACCGGGACAGGGTAAAGAGACCCAGTACTTC
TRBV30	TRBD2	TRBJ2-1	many	CAWSVGLADSYNEQFF	TGTGCCTGGAGTGTAGGACTAGCAGACTCCTACAATGAGCAGTTCTTC
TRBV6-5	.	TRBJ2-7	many	CASSYRRLDSTYEQYF	TGTGCCAGCAGTTACCGAAGACTAGACTCTACCTACGAGCAGTACTTC
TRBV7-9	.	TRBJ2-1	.	CAISFGDLCNEQFF	TGTGCCATCAGCTTCGGGGACCTCTGCAATGAGCAGTTCTTC
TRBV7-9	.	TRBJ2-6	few	CASSLDLLSGANVLTF	TGTGCCAGCAGCTTAGATTTACTTTCTGGGGCCAACGTCCTGACTTTC
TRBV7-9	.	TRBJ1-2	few	CASSSLTRYANYGYTF	TGTGCCAGCAGCTCCTTAACACGTTATGCTAACTATGGCTACACCTTC
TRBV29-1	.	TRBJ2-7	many	CSVAEAGGSRGYSYEQYF	TGCAGCGTTGCTGAGGCAGGGGGCTCGCGGGGGTATTCCTACGAGCAGTACTTC
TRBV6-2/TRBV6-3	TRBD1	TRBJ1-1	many	CASSYSGTGRGTEAFF	TGTGCCAGCAGTTACTCCGGGACAGGTCGTGGCACTGAAGCTTTCTTT
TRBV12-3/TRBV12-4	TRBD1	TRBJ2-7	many	CASSGQSYEQYF	TGTGCCAGCTCGGGACAGAGCTACGAGCAGTACTTC
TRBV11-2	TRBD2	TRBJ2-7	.	CASSSREGLREQYF	TGTGCCAGCAGCTCTCGGGAGGGCCTTCGGGAGCAGTACTTC
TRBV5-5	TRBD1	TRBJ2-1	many	CASSLYGQGTEQFF	TGTGCCAGCAGCTTGTATGGACAGGGGACCGAGCAGTTCTTC
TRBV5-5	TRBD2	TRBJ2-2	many	CASSWDYSTGELFF	TGTGCCAGCAGCTGGGACTATTCCACCGGGGAGCTGTTTTTT
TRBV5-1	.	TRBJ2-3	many	CASSLVGGSTDTQYF	TGTGCCAGCAGCTTGGTGGGCGGTTCCACAGATACGCAGTATTTT
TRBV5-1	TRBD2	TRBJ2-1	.	CASSSTSGRARGNEQFF	TGCGCCAGCAGCTCCACTAGCGGGAGGGCCCGGGGCAATGAGCAGTTCTTC
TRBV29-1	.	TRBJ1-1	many	CSVEGTISGAFF	TGCAGCGTTGAGGGGACCATCTCGGGAGCTTTCTTT
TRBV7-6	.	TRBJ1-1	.	CASSVVPGRSNTEAFF	TGTGCCAGCAGTGTTGTTCCTGGCAGATCGAACACTGAAGCTTTCTTT
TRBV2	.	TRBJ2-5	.	CASSPLLVVQETQYF	TGTGCCAGCAGTCCTCTCTTAGTGGTACAAGAGACCCAGTACTTC
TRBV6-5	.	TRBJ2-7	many	CASSYGGTEVSYEQYF	TGTGCCAGCAGTTACGGGGGGACAGAAGTCTCCTACGAGCAGTACTTC
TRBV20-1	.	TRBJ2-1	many	CSARGVDAGGDEQFF	TGCAGTGCTAGAGGGGTGGACGCCGGCGGGGATGAGCAGTTCTTC
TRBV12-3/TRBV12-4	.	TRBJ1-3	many	CASSLRGSSGNTIYF	TGTGCCAGCAGTTTAAGGGGAAGCTCTGGAAACACCATATATTTT
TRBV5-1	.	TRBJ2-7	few	CASSPNLDEQYF	TGCGCCAGCAGCCCTAACCTGGACGAGCAGTACTTC
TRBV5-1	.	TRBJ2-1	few	CASSLSGAWGDEQFF	TGCGCCAGCAGCTTGTCGGGGGCTTGGGGCGATGAGCAGTTCTTC
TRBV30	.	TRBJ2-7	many	CAWGQSLYEQYF	TGTGCCTGGGGACAGTCCCTATACGAGCAGTACTTC
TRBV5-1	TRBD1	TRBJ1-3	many	CASSLPGQASGNTIYF	TGCGCCAGCAGCTTGCCGGGACAGGCCTCTGGAAACACCATATATTTT
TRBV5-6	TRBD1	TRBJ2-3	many	CASSPSGTGVDTQYF	TGTGCCAGCAGCCCGTCCGGGACAGGGGTGGATACGCAGTATTTT
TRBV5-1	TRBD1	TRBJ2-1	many	CASSIQTGYNEQFF	TGCGCCAGCAGCATACAGACAGGGTACAATGAGCAGTTCTTC